This is a list of T cell receptor beta chains from one sample in a study of shared clonotypes between healthy human individuals. The assay was immunoSEQ multiplex PCR, and TCRdb's table has in-frame clones only and misses some. The sample holds around 700,000 clones, about two thirds seen once. The sample consisted of memory CD4+ T cells sorted from blood. Receptors originate from a woman aged 25-40 years in good health. Both conserved end residues are part of each CDR3. D genes are given only for firm matches. Size is stated for part of the rows, as once, few or many counts, or as a class when the clone is expanded.

cdr3_nt cdr3_aa clone_size j_call d_call v_call
TGTGCCAGCAGTTACTCGAACCCAGGGAGAGTCAAAGGCTACACCTTC CASSYSNPGRVKGYTF - TRBJ1-2 - TRBV6-6
TGTGCCAGCAGCTTAAGTAGCGGGATCACCGGGGAGCTGTTTTTT CASSLSSGITGELFF - TRBJ2-2 TRBD2 TRBV7-2
TGCGCCAGCAGCTTGTGGGGGGGGAGCAATCAGCCCCAGCATTTT CASSLWGGSNQPQHF - TRBJ1-5 - TRBV5-1
TGTGCCAGTGCTACAGGGGCTAACTCGAACACTGAAGCTTTCTTT CASATGANSNTEAFF - TRBJ1-1 TRBD1 TRBV19
TGTGCCAGCAGCCAGTATGGGAGGAGATCCTACGAGCAGTACTTC CASSQYGRRSYEQYF - TRBJ2-7 - TRBV28
TGCGCCAGCAGCCAAGAAGGCGGGACTAGCGGACAGCAGTACTTC CASSQEGGTSGQQYF - TRBJ2-7 TRBD2 TRBV4-1
TGTGCCAGCAGCCCGAGTCCTAACAATGAGCAGTTCTTC CASSPSPNNEQFF - TRBJ2-1 - TRBV7-7
TGTGCCAGCTCCCTACAGACAGGGCTAAACACCGGGGAGCTGTTTTTT CASSLQTGLNTGELFF - TRBJ2-2 TRBD1 TRBV18
TGCGCCAGCAGCTTGGTTGGGGCCAGAGGAAACTATGGCTACACCTTC CASSLVGARGNYGYTF - TRBJ1-2 - TRBV5-1
TGCGCCAGCAGCTTTTCCGGACAGGGTTTATACGAGCAGTACTTC CASSFSGQGLYEQYF - TRBJ2-7 TRBD1 TRBV5-1
TGTGCCAGCAGCTTGCAGCGGGACAGCGGCGAGCAGTACTTC CASSLQRDSGEQYF few TRBJ2-7 - TRBV7-8
TGTGCCAGCAGTGAAGCGCCGGCGGGGGCGCGGGGCTACACCTTC CASSEAPAGARGYTF - TRBJ1-2 - TRBV2
TGTGCCAGCAGCTTAGCCAGACAAGAGACCCAGTACTTC CASSLARQETQYF few TRBJ2-5 - TRBV11-2